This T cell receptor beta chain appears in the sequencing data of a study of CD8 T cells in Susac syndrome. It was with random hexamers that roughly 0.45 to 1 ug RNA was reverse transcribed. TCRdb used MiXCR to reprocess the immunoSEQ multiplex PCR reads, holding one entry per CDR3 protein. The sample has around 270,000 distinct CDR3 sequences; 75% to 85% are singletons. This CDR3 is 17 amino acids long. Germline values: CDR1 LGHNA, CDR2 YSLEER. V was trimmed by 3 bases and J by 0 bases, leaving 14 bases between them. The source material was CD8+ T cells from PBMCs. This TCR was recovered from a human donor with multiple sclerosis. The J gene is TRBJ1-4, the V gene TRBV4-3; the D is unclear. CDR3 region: CASSQKDRRSTNEKLFF. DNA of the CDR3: TGCGCCAGCAGCCAGAAAGATAGGCGGTCAACTAATGAAAAACTGTTTTTT.